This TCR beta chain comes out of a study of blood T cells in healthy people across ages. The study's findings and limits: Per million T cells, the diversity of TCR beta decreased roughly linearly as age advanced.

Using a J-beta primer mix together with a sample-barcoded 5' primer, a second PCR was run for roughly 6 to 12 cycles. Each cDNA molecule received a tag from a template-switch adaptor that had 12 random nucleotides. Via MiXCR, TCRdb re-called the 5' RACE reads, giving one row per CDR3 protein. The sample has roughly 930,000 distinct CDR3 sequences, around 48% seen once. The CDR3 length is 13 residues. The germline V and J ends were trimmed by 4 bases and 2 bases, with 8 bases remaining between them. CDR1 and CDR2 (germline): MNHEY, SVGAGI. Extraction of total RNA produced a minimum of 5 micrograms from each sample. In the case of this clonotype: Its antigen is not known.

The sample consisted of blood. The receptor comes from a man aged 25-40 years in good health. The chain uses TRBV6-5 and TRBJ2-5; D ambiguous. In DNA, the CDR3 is TGTGCCAGCAGTTTCTCCCATCAAGAGACCCAGTACTTC. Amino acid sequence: CASSFSHQETQYF.